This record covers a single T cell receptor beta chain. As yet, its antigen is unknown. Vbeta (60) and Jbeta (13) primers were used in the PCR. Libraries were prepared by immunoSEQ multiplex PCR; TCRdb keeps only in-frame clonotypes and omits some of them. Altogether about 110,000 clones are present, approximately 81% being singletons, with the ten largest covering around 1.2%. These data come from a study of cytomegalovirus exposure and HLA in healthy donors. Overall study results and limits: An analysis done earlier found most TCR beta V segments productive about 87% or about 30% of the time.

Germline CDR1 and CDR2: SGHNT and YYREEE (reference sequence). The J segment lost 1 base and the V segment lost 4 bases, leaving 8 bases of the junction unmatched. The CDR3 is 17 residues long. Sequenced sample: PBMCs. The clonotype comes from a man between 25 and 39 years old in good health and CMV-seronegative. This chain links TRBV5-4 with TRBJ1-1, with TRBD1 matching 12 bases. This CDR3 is CASSGGTGGAGNTEAFF. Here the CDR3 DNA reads TGTGCCAGCAGCGGGGGGACAGGGGGCGCTGGGAACACTGAAGCTTTCTTT.